This TCR beta chain was sequenced during a study of glioma-infiltrating T cells. V lost 9 bases, J lost 1 base, and 12 bases lay in between. CDR1 is LNHDA and CDR2 is SQIVND in the germline V gene (reference sequence). CDR3 size: 13 residues. The iRepertoire nested amplicon-rescue multiplex PCR amplified TCR alpha and beta CDR3s from RNA. TCRdb processed the multiplex PCR reads anew with MiXCR; each CDR3 protein has one entry. The data contain tens of thousands of distinct CDR3 sequences, approximately 42% of them singletons. At least ten counts were recorded for this clonotype. V usage is TRBV19 and J usage is TRBJ1-1, with D unresolved. Sequencing used glioma tissue, nonneoplastic brain tissue, or PBMCs (not recorded which). This receptor was obtained from a human donor with low-grade glioma or glioblastoma, undergoing nonglioma brain surgery, or in good health (not recorded which). The CDR3 loop is CASSLQENTEAFF. CDR3 DNA: TGTGCCAGCAGCTTGCAGGAGAACACTGAAGCTTTCTTT.